A selection of T cell receptor beta chains follows, all from one sample in a study of blood T cell repertoires in COVID-19. Produced via immunoSEQ multiplex PCR; TCRdb's table is partial and in-frame only. The table has over 300,000 clones, around 89% seen once. Sequencing was performed on PBMCs or T cells enriched from blood (not recorded which). These receptor sequences come from a woman in her 30s with acute COVID-19. The CDR3 runs from the conserved cysteine through the conserved F or W. The D gene is left open where the match is weak. Not all rows give a size; the values are once, few, many and, for expanded clones, a class.

TRBJ1-3	.	TRBV6-5	.	14	CASSRGQQSNTIYF	TGTGCCAGCAGTCGCGGACAGCAGAGTAACACCATATATTTT
TRBJ1-2	TRBD1	TRBV27	.	14	CASKGTGSGYGYTF	TGTGCCAGCAAAGGGACAGGGTCGGGCTATGGCTACACCTTC
TRBJ1-5	.	TRBV19	.	13	CASSMEGNQPQHF	TGTGCCAGTAGTATGGAGGGGAATCAGCCCCAGCATTTT
TRBJ1-2	.	TRBV25-1	.	17	CASSEYKYPGQGNGYTF	TGTGCCAGCAGTGAATATAAGTATCCGGGCCAGGGGAATGGCTACACCTTC
TRBJ2-1	TRBD2	TRBV10-2	.	14	CASSTSGGINEQFF	TGCGCCAGCAGTACTAGCGGGGGAATAAATGAGCAGTTCTTC
TRBJ1-4	.	TRBV18	.	14	CASSPLPTNEKLFF	TGTGCCAGCTCACCCCTCCCAACTAATGAAAAACTGTTTTTT
TRBJ2-7	.	TRBV2	.	12	CASRPQGGEQYF	TGTGCCAGCAGGCCCCAGGGAGGCGAGCAGTACTTC
TRBJ2-1	TRBD2	TRBV10-3	once	16	CAISTTSGGFHEEQFF	TGTGCCATCAGTACGACTAGCGGGGGGTTCCACGAGGAGCAGTTCTTC
TRBJ1-1	.	TRBV29-1	.	16	CSVEDPGRQRRTEAFF	TGCAGCGTTGAAGATCCTGGCAGACAGCGAAGGACTGAAGCTTTCTTT
TRBJ1-3	.	TRBV15	.	15	CATSRDRTGGNTIYF	TGTGCCACCAGCAGAGATCGAACAGGGGGAAACACCATATATTTT
TRBJ1-3	.	TRBV9	.	13	CASSVGVGNTIYF	TGTGCCAGCAGCGTCGGGGTCGGAAACACCATATATTTT
TRBJ2-7	.	TRBV5-1	.	15	CASSLEGAAAYEQYF	TGCGCCAGCAGCTTGGAAGGCGCGGCGGCCTACGAGCAGTACTTC
TRBJ1-3	.	TRBV15	.	18	CATSREAKGVGAGNTIYF	TGTGCCACCAGCAGAGAGGCGAAGGGTGTGGGGGCCGGAAACACCATATATTTT
TRBJ2-2	.	TRBV3-1/TRBV3-2	.	14	CASSPLAATGELFF	TGTGCCAGCAGCCCACTAGCTGCCACCGGGGAGCTGTTTTTT
TRBJ1-3	.	TRBV12-5	once	14	CASGVDSIRNTIYF	TGTGCTAGTGGAGTCGACAGTATAAGAAACACCATATATTTT
TRBJ2-2	.	TRBV9	once	13	CASSATGSGELFF	TGTGCCAGCAGCGCAACGGGGTCCGGGGAGCTGTTTTTT
TRBJ1-5	.	TRBV2	.	14	CASTVGRETWAQHF	TGTGCCAGCACGGTGGGACGGGAGACATGGGCCCAGCATTTT
TRBJ2-7	.	TRBV19	.	15	CATIVRALPRNEQYF	TGTGCCACTATCGTGCGGGCCCTCCCCCGGAACGAGCAGTACTTC
TRBJ2-7	.	TRBV10-3	.	13	CAISPDKPYEQYF	TGTGCCATCAGTCCGGACAAACCCTACGAGCAGTACTTC
TRBJ2-3	TRBD2	TRBV10-2	once	15	CASSEFSGGVDTQYF	TGCGCCAGCAGTGAGTTTAGCGGGGGCGTAGATACGCAGTATTTT
TRBJ1-1	.	TRBV5-6	.	14	CASTRLLGLTEAFF	TGTGCCAGCACTCGGCTACTGGGACTCACTGAAGCTTTCTTT
TRBJ1-5	.	TRBV21-1	.	18	CASSGMQRDCDSNQPQHF	TGTGCCAGCAGCGGGATGCAACGGGACTGTGATAGCAATCAGCCCCAGCATTTT
TRBJ2-7	TRBD1	TRBV5-1	.	14	CASSEGQGFYEQYF	TGCGCCAGCAGCGAGGGACAGGGTTTTTACGAGCAGTACTTC
TRBJ2-7	.	TRBV7-2	.	15	CASSLAHVPLDEQYF	TGTGCCAGCAGCTTAGCGCACGTTCCTCTAGACGAGCAGTACTTC
TRBJ2-1	TRBD2	TRBV15	.	15	CATSRGTSGGADTFF	TGTGCCACCAGCAGAGGGACTAGCGGGGGGGCCGATACGTTCTTC
TRBJ2-7	.	TRBV5-6	.	15	CASSLFEGVVYEQYF	TGTGCCAGCAGCTTGTTCGAGGGGGTCGTGTACGAGCAGTACTTC
TRBJ1-1	.	TRBV4-1	.	15	CASSQDAGRDTEAFF	TGCGCCAGCAGCCAAGATGCGGGGCGCGACACTGAAGCTTTCTTT
TRBJ1-2	.	TRBV24-1	.	13	CATSPGTNYGYTF	TGTGCCACCAGCCCGGGGACTAACTATGGCTACACCTTC
TRBJ2-2	TRBD2	TRBV25-1	.	14	CASISGSNTGELFF	TGTGCCAGCATTAGCGGGTCAAACACCGGGGAGCTGTTTTTT
TRBJ2-7	.	TRBV6-6	.	16	CASSYALADSSYEQYF	TGTGCCAGCAGTTACGCCCTTGCGGATTCCTCCTACGAGCAGTACTTC
TRBJ2-7	.	TRBV10-2	.	12	CASSDPAGKMYF	TGCGCCAGCAGTGACCCGGCCGGGAAAATGTACTTC
TRBJ2-7	.	TRBV7-9	.	14	CASSSGPRGGEQYF	TGTGCCAGCAGCTCGGGACCTAGGGGGGGTGAGCAGTACTTC
TRBJ1-5	.	TRBV5-5	.	15	CASSLGQLSNQPQHF	TGTGCCAGCAGCTTGGGACAGCTTAGCAATCAGCCCCAGCATTTT
TRBJ1-4	.	TRBV6-5	.	13	CASRRGGDEKLFF	TGTGCCAGCAGACGCGGGGGGGATGAAAAACTGTTTTTT
TRBJ2-1	.	TRBV4-1	few	14	CASSQEGRVNEQFF	TGCGCCAGCAGCCAGGAGGGCAGGGTCAATGAGCAGTTCTTC
TRBJ1-1	.	TRBV5-5	.	16	CASSLGLINMNTEAFF	TGTGCCAGCAGCCTCGGACTTATCAACATGAACACTGAAGCTTTCTTT
TRBJ1-5	.	TRBV12-3/TRBV12-4	.	13	CASSAGANQPQHF	TGTGCCAGCAGCGCAGGGGCCAATCAGCCCCAGCATTTT
TRBJ2-3	TRBD2	TRBV4-1	.	13	CASRLAVGDTQYF	TGCGCCAGCAGACTAGCGGTGGGAGATACGCAGTATTTT
TRBJ1-5	.	TRBV9	.	16	CASSRRRESSNQPQHF	TGTGCCAGCAGCCGAAGACGGGAATCAAGCAATCAGCCCCAGCATTTT
TRBJ1-1	TRBD1	TRBV19	.	16	CASSPPTGSLNTEAFF	TGTGCCAGTAGTCCTCCGACAGGGTCCTTGAACACTGAAGCTTTCTTT
TRBJ1-2	.	TRBV6-1	few	14	CASSEVVTNYGYTF	TGTGCCAGCAGTGAAGTAGTGACAAACTATGGCTACACCTTC
TRBJ1-2	TRBD1	TRBV2	.	16	CASVGQGLTAQYGYTF	TGTGCCAGCGTGGGACAGGGCTTAACGGCACAATATGGCTACACCTTC
TRBJ1-1	TRBD1	TRBV4-1	.	16	CASSQDGTGGRTEAFF	TGCGCCAGCAGCCAAGATGGGACAGGGGGTCGCACTGAAGCTTTCTTT
TRBJ1-2	.	TRBV5-4	.	14	CASSLFGDFYGYTF	TGTGCCAGCAGCTTGTTTGGGGACTTCTATGGCTACACCTTC
TRBJ1-3	.	TRBV4-3	.	17	CASSQDWVQGLGNTIYF	TGCGCCAGCAGCCAAGATTGGGTTCAGGGACTCGGAAACACCATATATTTT
TRBJ2-3	.	TRBV24-1	.	16	CATATPDRNLGDTQYF	TGTGCCACCGCAACTCCCGACAGGAACTTGGGAGATACGCAGTATTTT
TRBJ1-5	TRBD1	TRBV5-1	.	15	CASSSGQGRNQPQHF	TGCGCCAGCAGTTCGGGACAGGGTCGCAATCAGCCCCAGCATTTT
TRBJ1-5	TRBD1	TRBV6-5	once	14	CASSMDRRNQPQHF	TGTGCCAGCAGTATGGACAGGCGAAATCAGCCCCAGCATTTT